This T cell receptor (beta chain) was observed in a study of cytomegalovirus exposure and HLA in healthy donors. Broader study findings: HLA alleles were associated with 16,951 TCR beta sequences in a later analysis at 0.05 false discovery rate.

In the PCR, 60 Vbeta and 13 Jbeta primers were used. The assay was immunoSEQ multiplex PCR, and TCRdb's table has in-frame clones only and misses some. Of 100,000 to 140,000 clones in the sample, 74% are singletons; the top ten hold 14%. A remark on this clone: Its specificity is unknown.

This TCR derives from a woman in her 40s in good health and CMV-seropositive. Sequenced material: PBMCs.

The CDR3 region is CAWSSPGQGPPEAFF. CDR3 nucleotides: TGTGCCTGGAGTTCGCCGGGACAGGGCCCCCCTGAAGCTTTCTTT. The rearrangement joins TRBV30 to TRBJ1-1; 9 nucleotides agree with TRBD1. V trimming: 2 bases; J trimming: 6 bases; junction bases outside the gene matches: 10. Germline CDR1 is GTSNPN and CDR2 is SVGIG (reference sequence). The CDR3 has 15 amino acids.